The T cell receptor beta chain described here comes from a study of T cells in Graves' hyperthyroidism and ophthalmopathy. This clonotype was detected a few times. TCR beta CDR3 regions were amplified from RNA. The HTBI set primed first-round TCR CDR3 RT-PCR. TCRdb re-called the multiplex PCR reads through MiXCR, storing one row per CDR3 protein. The data show some 720,000 distinct CDR3 sequences, over 15% seen once. Absence of ophthalmopathy progression within 18 months defined stable Graves' hyperthyroidism. Trimming cost V 6 bases and J 1 base; bases outside gene matches: 7. Germline values: CDR1 DFQATT, CDR2 SNEGSKA (reference sequence). This CDR3 region has 14 residues.

V gene TRBV20-1 combines with J gene TRBJ1-1; 8 bases fit TRBD1. Sequenced material: blood. The receptor was isolated from a man between 18 and 35 years old with Graves' hyperthyroidism. This CDR3 reads CSARPRGRNTEAFF. The CDR3 bases are TGCAGTGCAAGACCCAGGGGGCGGAACACTGAAGCTTTCTTT.